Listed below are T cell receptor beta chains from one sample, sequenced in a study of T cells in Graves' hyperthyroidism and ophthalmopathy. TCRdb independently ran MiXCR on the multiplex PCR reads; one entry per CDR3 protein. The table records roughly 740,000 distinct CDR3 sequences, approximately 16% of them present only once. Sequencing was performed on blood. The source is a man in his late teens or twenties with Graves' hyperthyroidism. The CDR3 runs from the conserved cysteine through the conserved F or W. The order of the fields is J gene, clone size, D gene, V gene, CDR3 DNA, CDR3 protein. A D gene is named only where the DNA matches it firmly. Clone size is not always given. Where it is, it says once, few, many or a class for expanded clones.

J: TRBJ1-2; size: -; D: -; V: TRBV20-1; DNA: TGCAGTGCTAGGGCGGACATCTACGACCAGAGCTATGGCTACACCTTC; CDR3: CSARADIYDQSYGYTF
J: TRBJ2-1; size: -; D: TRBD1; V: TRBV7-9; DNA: TGTGCCAGCAGCTTAACCCCCTCCTTGCCCGGGACAGGGTTCGGTGAGCAGTTCTTC; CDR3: CASSLTPSLPGTGFGEQFF
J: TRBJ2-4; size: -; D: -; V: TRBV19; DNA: TGTGCCAGTAGTAACAGGGAAAACATTCAGTACTTC; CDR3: CASSNRENIQYF
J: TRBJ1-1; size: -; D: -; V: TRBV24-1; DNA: TGTGCCACCAGTGATTTTGGAGGCGGTGAAGCTTTCTTT; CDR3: CATSDFGGGEAFF
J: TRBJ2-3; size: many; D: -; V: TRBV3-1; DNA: TGTGCCAGCAGCCCGGACGCGACCCCCACAGATACGCAGTATTTT; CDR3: CASSPDATPTDTQYF
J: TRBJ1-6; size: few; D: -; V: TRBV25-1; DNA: TGTGCCAGCAGCGCGGGTAGCTCCAGACCCCTCCACTTT; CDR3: CASSAGSSRPLHF
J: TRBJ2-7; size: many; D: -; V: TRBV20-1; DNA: TGCAGTGCCCAAAAACTGGGTTCAGGCGAGCAGTACTTC; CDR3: CSAQKLGSGEQYF
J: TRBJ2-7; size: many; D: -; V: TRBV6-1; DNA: TGTGCCAGCAGTGAAGCTAAGGGCAAGCAGTACTTC; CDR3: CASSEAKGKQYF
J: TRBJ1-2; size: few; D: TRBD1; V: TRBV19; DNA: TGTGCCAGTAGTATAGCAAGGACAGGGAATGGCTACACCTTC; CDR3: CASSIARTGNGYTF
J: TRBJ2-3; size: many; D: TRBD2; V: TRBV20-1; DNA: TGCAGTGCTAGGAAGCTAGCGGGAGGGCCCAAAGATACGCAGTATTTT; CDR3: CSARKLAGGPKDTQYF
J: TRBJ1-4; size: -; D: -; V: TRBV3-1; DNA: TGTGCCAGCAGCCGGGCAGGGGAGGATGAAAAACTGTTTTTT; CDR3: CASSRAGEDEKLFF
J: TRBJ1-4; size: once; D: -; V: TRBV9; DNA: TGTGCCAGCAGTTTTGGGGACAAGCCCCGAGAAAAACTGTTTTTT; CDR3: CASSFGDKPREKLFF
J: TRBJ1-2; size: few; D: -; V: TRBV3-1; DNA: TGTGCCAGCAGCCACACCCCGGTCGGCACTAACTATGGCTACACCTTC; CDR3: CASSHTPVGTNYGYTF
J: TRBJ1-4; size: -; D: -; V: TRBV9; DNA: TGTGCCAGCAGCGTCGGCCCCAGCCATGAAAAACTGTTTTTT; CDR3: CASSVGPSHEKLFF
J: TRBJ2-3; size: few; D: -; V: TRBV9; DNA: TGTGCCAGCACTGAAGGCGGGAGCACAGATACGCAGTATTTT; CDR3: CASTEGGSTDTQYF
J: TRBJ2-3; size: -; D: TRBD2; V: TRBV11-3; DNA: TGTGCCAGCAGCCTACTAGCGGGAATAGATACGCAGTATTTT; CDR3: CASSLLAGIDTQYF
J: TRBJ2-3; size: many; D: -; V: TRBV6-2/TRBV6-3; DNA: TGTGCCAGCAGGCAGCCGGGCCTAACCTCAGATACGCAGTATTTT; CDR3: CASRQPGLTSDTQYF
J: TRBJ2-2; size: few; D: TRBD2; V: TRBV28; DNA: TGTGCCAGCAGTTTAAGCGGGACCATCAACACCGGGGAGCTGTTTTTT; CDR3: CASSLSGTINTGELFF
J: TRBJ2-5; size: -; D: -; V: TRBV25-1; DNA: TGTGCCAGCAATGACTACGGCTTATCAGAGACCCAGTACTTC; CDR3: CASNDYGLSETQYF
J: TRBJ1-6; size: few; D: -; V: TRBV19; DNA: TGTGCCAGTACCCCGGGGGGCAGGGATTATTCACCCCTCCACTTT; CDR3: CASTPGGRDYSPLHF
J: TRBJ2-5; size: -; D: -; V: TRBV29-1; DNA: TGCAGCGTTGAACGGTCTGTCGGTAGCCAGACCCAGTACTTC; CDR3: CSVERSVGSQTQYF
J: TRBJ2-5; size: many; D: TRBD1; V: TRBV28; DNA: TGTGCCAGCACCGGACCGGGGGACAGGGCACAAGAGACCCAGTACTTC; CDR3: CASTGPGDRAQETQYF
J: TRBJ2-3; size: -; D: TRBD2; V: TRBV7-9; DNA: TGTGCCAGCAGCCCCGGGACTGGCGGGAGGCCCGACACAGATACGCAGTATTTT; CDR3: CASSPGTGGRPDTDTQYF
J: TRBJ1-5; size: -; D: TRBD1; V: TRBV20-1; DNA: TGCAGTGCCTCGGAGGTCAGGGGGGGACAGCCCCAGCATTTT; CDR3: CSASEVRGGQPQHF
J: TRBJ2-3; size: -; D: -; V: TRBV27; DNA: TGTGCCAGCAGGAAGGCCCCATCGGGGGATACGCAGTATTTT; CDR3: CASRKAPSGDTQYF
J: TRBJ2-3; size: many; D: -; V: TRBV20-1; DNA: TGCAGTGCTTCCCCCCCGGGCACAGATACGCAGTATTTT; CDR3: CSASPPGTDTQYF
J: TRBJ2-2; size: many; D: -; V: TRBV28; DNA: TGTGCCAGCAGTTTGAGCCCGACCGGGGAGCTGTTTTTT; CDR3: CASSLSPTGELFF
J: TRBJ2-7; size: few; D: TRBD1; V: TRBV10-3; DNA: TGTGCCATCAGTGGGACAGGGAAGACTAACGAGCAGTACTTC; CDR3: CAISGTGKTNEQYF
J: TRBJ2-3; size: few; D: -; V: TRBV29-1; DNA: TGCAGCGTTGAAGTAAAGCGAGGGCAGGGGAGCACAGATACGCAGTATTTT; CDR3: CSVEVKRGQGSTDTQYF
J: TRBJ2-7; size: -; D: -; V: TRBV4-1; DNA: TGCGCCAGCAGCCAAGATAAGGGACCCTACGAGCAGTACTTC; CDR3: CASSQDKGPYEQYF
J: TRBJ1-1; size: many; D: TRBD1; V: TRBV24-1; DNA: TGTGCCACCAGTGAACCCGGGACAGGGGGCCGCGCTTTCTTT; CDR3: CATSEPGTGGRAFF
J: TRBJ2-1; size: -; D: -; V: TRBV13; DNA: TGTGCCAGCAGCGGGAGACGCGATGAGCAGTTCTTC; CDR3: CASSGRRDEQFF